A selection of T cell receptor beta chains follows, all from one sample in a study of beta chain features in type 1 diabetes. Some clones are missing from TCRdb's copy, which holds only in-frame ones; the method was immunoSEQ multiplex PCR. Of about 340,000 clones in the sample, less than 10% were seen once. Sequencing was performed on central memory CD4+ T cells from blood. These receptors originate from a woman younger than 30 in good health. CDR3s leave out the opening cysteine and the closing phenylalanine or tryptophan.

j_gene,v_gene,CDR3aa
TRBJ2-1,TRBV5-1,ASRPGTAYNEQF
TRBJ2-5,TRBV10-3,AITRAVQETQY
TRBJ2-7,TRBV6-6,ASSYYSGYEQY
TRBJ2-5,TRBV7-2,ASSLAQETQY
TRBJ1-1,TRBV7-9,ASSSRNLEAF
TRBJ1-5,TRBV6-6,ASSYSTSNQPQH
TRBJ2-3,TRBV14,ASSQELRNTQY
TRBJ2-2,TRBV29-1,SVEHGITGELF
TRBJ2-3,TRBV2,ASTPLVNPSTDTQY
TRBJ2-2,TRBV28,ASSLFKAGELF
TRBJ2-4,TRBV4-2,ASSQGWREAKNIQY
TRBJ2-4,TRBV12-5,AIEALAKNIQY
TRBJ2-7,TRBV7-9,ASSLTSGIPYEQY
TRBJ1-2,TRBV2,ASATAGHGYT
TRBJ1-5,TRBV28,ASSLSSGGQPQH
TRBJ1-2,TRBV7-2,ASSQSRRTNYGYT
TRBJ2-3,TRBV7-3,ASSLTETSGPDTQY
TRBJ1-1,TRBV19,ASSIAGTANTEAF
TRBJ2-1,TRBV29-1,SVEGLAGFGDNEQF
TRBJ2-1,TRBV5-1,ASSFAGTSYNEQF
TRBJ2-3,TRBV4-3,ASSQVYTDTQY
TRBJ2-1,TRBV5-1,ASSSATTSGYNEQF
TRBJ1-2,TRBV6-6,ASSYSSWETYGYT
TRBJ2-5,TRBV5-1,ASSEVGLAGGETQY